This T cell receptor (beta chain) was recorded in a study of blood T cell dynamics during melanoma immunotherapy. Specified time point: pre-treatment baseline. Produced via immunoSEQ multiplex PCR; TCRdb's table is partial and in-frame only. The repertoire holds 1,400 or so clones, with around two thirds as singletons. Germline loops: CDR1 GTSNPN, CDR2 SVGIG (reference sequence). V shed 1 base and J shed 10 bases, with 13 bases lying between them. The CDR3 is 12 residues long. Sequencing used central memory CD8+ T cells from blood, obtained from a patient treated with checkpoint blockade. The chain links TRBV30 to TRBJ1-2; TRBD1 might be the D (5 bases). The origin of this receptor is a human donor with melanoma. The CDR3: CAWSEAGTDYTF. The CDR3, as DNA: TGTGCCTGGAGTGAGGCAGGGACGGACTACACCTTC.